Below, one TCR beta chain is given with its context. Its target is unknown. Findings and caveats of the study: Tumor Treg TCRs overlapped most with tumor naive CD4+ cells. The TCR gene usage of tumor memory CD4+ T cells clustered together with blood and lymph node memory CD4+ cells and with lymph node naive CD4+ cells.

V lost 1 base and J lost 2, with 6 bases in between. Germline CDR1 and CDR2: SGHTA and FQGNSA. The CDR3 sequence is 13 residues long. Via MiXCR, TCRdb re-called the 5' RACE reads, giving one row per CDR3 protein. Of about 54,000 distinct CDR3 sequences in the sample, roughly 18% were seen once. The sequence came from a female donor with breast cancer. The chain couples TRBV7-2 to TRBJ2-7; D gene unclear. The source material was naive CD4+ T cells sorted from blood. Subset in this sample: naive CD4+ T cells, CD4+CD45RA+CD25-. CDR3 protein: CASSLGYTYEQYF. As DNA, the CDR3 is TGTGCCAGCAGCTTAGGGTATACCTACGAGCAGTACTTC.